This T cell receptor (beta chain) was sequenced for a study of human CD4 T cells and Enterobacteriaceae (TCRdb year 2020). The paper's findings and limits, for the study overall: The only basis for inferring the reactivity of ex vivo clonotypes was matching nucleotide sequences to CFSE-low cultures from the same donors. Ex vivo, broadly cross-reactive clonotypes appeared more expanded than specific ones, with about 55% of the 19 and about 65% of the 34 in the top 5%.

The germline V gene provides CDR1 SQVTM and CDR2 ANQGSEA. Inclusive of the bounding cysteine and phenylalanine, the CDR3 is 16 residues long. The DNA shown is the 48-base CDR3, in frame from base 1. V and J are truncated by 4 bases and 6 bases respectively, leaving an intervening sequence of 22 bases. In this sample, this clone turned up once. What antigen it recognizes has not been identified. Per-base qualities were not stored, and no clone one base away is much larger. Memory CD4+ T cells were FACS-sorted on a FACSAria III to over 95% purity as all CD4+ cells other than CD45RA+CCR7+CD95- naive cells. Healthy donor blood was obtained from blood donation centers in Switzerland. Positive selection with CD4 and CD14 magnetic microbeads was used to enrich total CD4+ T cells and monocytes. CD8+, CD14+, CD16+, CD56+, CD19+ and CD25-bright cells were excluded before sorting. To assess in vivo expansion of bacteria-reactive clonotypes, total memory CD4+ T cells from a couple of blood donors were sequenced directly ex vivo. Peripheral blood mononuclear cells were isolated from donor blood using Ficoll-Paque Plus.

Ex vivo total memory CD4+ samples were sequenced at deep level, with detection sensitivity of one cell in 200,000. The QIAamp DNA Micro Kit was used to extract genomic DNA from cell pellets, and the quantity and purity of the genomic DNA were checked by spectrophotometry. The immunoSEQ multiplex PCR assay was used to amplify TCR Vbeta CDR3 regions. Sequencing of amplicons was performed on the Illumina HiSeq platform. The retrieved sequences were 87 nucleotides long and included the CDR3 region. In the authors' own workflow: Each unique productive TCR Vbeta nucleotide sequence counted as a clonotype and was quantified by productive template frequency from ImmunoSEQ Analyzer V3.0. Expanded clonotypes were defined using a threshold set at the top 5th percentile of each repertoire ranked by frequency. Repertoire overlap was calculated as Chao-Jaccard using the R package fossil and displayed by nonmetric multidimensional scaling using the R package MASS. TCRdb limited this immuneACCESS table to in-frame rearrangements with V and J called. A share of clones is missing; checked studies link under half to unresolved V genes, and the rest is unexplained. V and J calls plus clone size are reproduced from that table; the DNA served to infer D and trimming. Counted in this sample were tens of thousands of clones; approximately 80% of them appeared once. The ten most abundant clones make up approximately 1.5% of the sample.

The chain is assembled from TRBV29-1 and TRBJ2-1, with TRBD1 as a weak D call on 7 bases. Sequencing was carried out using memory CD4+ T cells from blood. The sample's cell subset or site label is to be understood as: total memory CD4 T cells sorted directly ex vivo, unstimulated. The clonotype comes from a human donor in good health. CDR3 sequence: CSVVGGQNPTSNEQFF. The nucleotides are TGCAGCGTTGTGGGGGGACAGAACCCTACCAGCAATGAGCAGTTCTTC.